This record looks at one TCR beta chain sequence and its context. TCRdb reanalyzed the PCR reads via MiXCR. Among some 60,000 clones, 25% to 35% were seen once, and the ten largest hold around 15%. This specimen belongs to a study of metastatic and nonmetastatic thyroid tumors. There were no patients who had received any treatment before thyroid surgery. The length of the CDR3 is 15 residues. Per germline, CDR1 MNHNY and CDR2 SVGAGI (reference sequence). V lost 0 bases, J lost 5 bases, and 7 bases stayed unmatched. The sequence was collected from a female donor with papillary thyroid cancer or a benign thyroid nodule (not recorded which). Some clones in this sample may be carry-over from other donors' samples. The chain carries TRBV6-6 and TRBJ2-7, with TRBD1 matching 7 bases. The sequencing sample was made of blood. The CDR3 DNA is TGTGCCAGCAGTTACTCCCCCGACAGGGACCACGAGCAGTACTTC. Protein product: CASSYSPDRDHEQYF.